This TCR beta chain is from a study of T cell clonality in common variable immunodeficiency. This clone was detected many times. The read terminates 3 residues ahead of where the CDR3 ends, so the germline J gene completes it. CVID and control samples used equivalent genomic DNA input. Clones were sequenced by immunoSEQ multiplex PCR, and TCRdb holds only the in-frame ones, with some missing. The sample has 35,000 to 50,000 clones, none seen only once; the top ten hold about 0.68%. CDR3 size: 14 residues. Germline-derived CDR1 and CDR2 are SGHRS and YFSETQ. The trim removed 4 bases at V and 5 bases at J, leaving 6 bases unmatched.

The sample comprised peripheral blood mononuclear cells. This sequence was found in a person aged 18 to 70 in good health. V usage is TRBV5-1 and J usage is TRBJ2-5; 9 bases are a match to TRBD1. The CDR3 bases that were read are TGCGCCAGCAGCCAAACAGGGGGCGGCGAGACC. It yields the protein CASSQTGGGET. The entire CDR3 reads CASSQTGGGETQYF.